Below are 9 T cell receptor beta chains sequenced from a single sample in a study of T-cell reconstitution after alpha-beta-depleted transplantation in children. Preparation of the TCRbeta library used unique molecular identifiers. One entry per CDR3 protein results from TCRdb running MiXCR on the PCR reads. The table shows 240,000 or so distinct CDR3 sequences, with around 7.5% occurring only once. This sample comprised PBMCs, mostly from graft donor cells, obtained 180 days after TCRalphabeta/CD19-depleted stem cell transplant. Receptors were obtained from a male patient aged 10 to 17 who had a stem cell transplant for acute lymphoblastic leukemia, so the T cells may come from the graft donor.

This clonotype occurred many times. The chain has TRBV4-3 and TRBJ2-5, with 9 bases that match TRBD2. The CDR3 totals 16 residues. V shed 0 bases and J 5 bases; nucleotides not matched to a gene: 7. Germline V gene lookup returns CDR1 LGHNA and CDR2 YSLEER. The CDR3 loop is CASSQEGLARGETQYF. The CDR3 DNA is TGCGCCAGCAGCCAAGAGGGACTAGCCAGGGGGGAGACCCAGTACTTC.

Remarks on this clonotype: A much bigger clone sits one base away, suggesting this may be a read error. The rearrangement joins TRBV7-9 to TRBJ2-7; D not certain. Germline V gives CDR1 SEHNR, CDR2 FQNEAQ (reference sequence). CDR3 size: 12 residues. This chain's CDR3 is CASRHFDYDQYF. For the CDR3, the DNA is TGTGCCAGCAGACATTTCGATTACGACCAGTACTTC.

For the CDR3, the DNA is TGTGCCAGCTCAGTAACCGGGACAGGGGTCCACGAGCAGTACTTC. It is translated as CASSVTGTGVHEQYF. This rearrangement joins TRBV18 to TRBJ2-7, with 10 bases identical to TRBD1. The CDR3 is 15 residues long. The germline V gene has CDR1 KGHSH and CDR2 LQKENI. The J segment lost 5 bases and the V segment lost 5 bases, leaving 9 bases of the junction unmatched.

This clonotype was detected ten times or more. The chain is built from TRBV20-1 and TRBJ2-1; D is uncertain. V was pared by 2 bases and J by 14 bases, with 7 bases between. Germline V gene data show CDR1 as DFQATT and CDR2 as SNEGSKA (reference sequence). This CDR3 spans 9 amino acids. The CDR3: CSARQVKFF. CDR3 DNA: TGCAGTGCTAGACAGGTTAAGTTCTTC.

This clonotype was detected many times. V and J are TRBV7-6 and TRBJ1-4, with 7 positions matching TRBD1. This CDR3 has 12 residues. Germline assignment: CDR1 SGHVS and CDR2 FNYEAQ. After removal of 4 bases from V and 13 bases from J, the junction contained 6 bases not matched to a gene. Here the CDR3 DNA reads TGTGCCAGCAGCTCTTGGGACAGAGGACTGTTTTTT. Encoded protein: CASSSWDRGLFF.

There are many counts of this clonotype. The J gene is TRBJ1-1, the V gene TRBV7-2, with D possibly matching TRBD1 (6 bases). CDR3 length: 16 residues. V lost 2 bases and J 7 bases, leaving 20 bases between the germline ends. From germline, CDR1 is SGHTA and CDR2 FQGNSA. The DNA of the CDR3 is TGTGCCAGCAGCTTAAGGGATTGGGGGGGGCTAAATGAAGCTTTCTTT. Amino acid sequence: CASSLRDWGGLNEAFF. The complete variable domain, with remaining parts taken from reference TRBV7-2 and TRBJ1-1, reads GAGVSQSPSNKVTEKGKDVELRCDPISGHTALYWYRQSLGQGLEFLIYFQGNSAPDKSGLPSDRFSAERTGGSVSTLTIQRTQQEDSAVYLCASSLRDWGGLNEAFFGQGTRLTVV.

This clonotype appeared many times. The rearrangement joins TRBV7-2 to TRBJ2-3; TRBD2 matches 10 bases. V dropped 5 bases and J dropped 7; count of bases not matched to a gene: 6. This CDR3 has 14 residues. Germline-derived CDR1 and CDR2 are SGHTA and FQGNSA. CDR3 nucleotide sequence: TGTGCCAGCAGCATCGGACTAGCGGCCCATACGCAGTATTTT. Translated: CASSIGLAAHTQYF.

This clonotype was recorded many times. The chain is built from TRBV9 and TRBJ2-3; D is ambiguous. CDR1 is SGDLS, CDR2 YYNGEE, per germline. This CDR3 contains 13 residues. The V and J ends lost 0 bases and 2 bases respectively, with 4 bases between them. The CDR3 protein is CASSVDYTDTQYF. The CDR3 coding sequence is TGTGCCAGCAGCGTAGACTACACAGATACGCAGTATTTT.

This clonotype was detected many times. The V call is TRBV24-1, the J call TRBJ2-1, with D possibly being TRBD1 (5 bases). This CDR3 has 13 amino acids. Looked up from germline, CDR1 is KGHDR and CDR2 is SFDVKD. V dropped 5 bases and J dropped 9 bases, with 13 bases sitting between them. The CDR3 spells CATSALQGSEQFF. The CDR3 nucleotides read TGTGCCACCAGTGCTCTCCAGGGTAGTGAGCAGTTCTTC.